This T cell receptor (beta chain) was observed in a study of cytomegalovirus exposure and HLA in healthy donors. Study background: The 110 or so validation repertoires used a platform that matched the one used for the 666 first-cohort repertoires, as a later analysis reported. General study results and limits: TCR sequences were mostly rare, though some public TCRs occurred in many donors. A subsequent analysis found that TCR clusters from the first cohort also tended to co-occur in the roughly 120 validation repertoires, with about 93% of cluster scores above 0. Some TCR beta chains (roughly 150 of them) were listed as cytomegalovirus-associated.

TCRdb's copy holds only in-frame clones and misses some; the assay was immunoSEQ multiplex PCR. This sample has approximately 90,000 clones, with roughly 92% found just once. A note on this clone: What it binds is not known.

This CDR3 has 15 amino acids. The ends were cut back, 0 bases at V and 0 bases at J, with 7 bases in the middle. Germline lookup yields CDR1 SGDLS and CDR2 YYNGEE. The chain is built from TRBV9 and TRBJ2-1, with D hard to call. The receptor was derived from a woman aged 25 to 39 in good health and CMV-seropositive. The sequenced sample consisted of PBMCs. CDR3 DNA sequence: TGTGCCAGCAGCGTAGGAGCTACCTCCTACAATGAGCAGTTCTTC. Protein: CASSVGATSYNEQFF.